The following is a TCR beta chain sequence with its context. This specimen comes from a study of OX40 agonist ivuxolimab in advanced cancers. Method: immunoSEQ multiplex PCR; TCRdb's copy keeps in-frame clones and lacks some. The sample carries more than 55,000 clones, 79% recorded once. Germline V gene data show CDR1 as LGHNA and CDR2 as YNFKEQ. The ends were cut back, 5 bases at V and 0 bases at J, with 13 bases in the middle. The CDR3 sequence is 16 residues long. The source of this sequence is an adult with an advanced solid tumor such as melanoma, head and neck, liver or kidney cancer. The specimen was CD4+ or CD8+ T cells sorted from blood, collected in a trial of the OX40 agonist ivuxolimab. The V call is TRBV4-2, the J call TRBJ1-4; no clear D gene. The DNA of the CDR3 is TGTGCCAGCAGCTTAAACCGAGGCCCAACTAATGAAAAACTGTTTTTT. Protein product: CASSLNRGPTNEKLFF.